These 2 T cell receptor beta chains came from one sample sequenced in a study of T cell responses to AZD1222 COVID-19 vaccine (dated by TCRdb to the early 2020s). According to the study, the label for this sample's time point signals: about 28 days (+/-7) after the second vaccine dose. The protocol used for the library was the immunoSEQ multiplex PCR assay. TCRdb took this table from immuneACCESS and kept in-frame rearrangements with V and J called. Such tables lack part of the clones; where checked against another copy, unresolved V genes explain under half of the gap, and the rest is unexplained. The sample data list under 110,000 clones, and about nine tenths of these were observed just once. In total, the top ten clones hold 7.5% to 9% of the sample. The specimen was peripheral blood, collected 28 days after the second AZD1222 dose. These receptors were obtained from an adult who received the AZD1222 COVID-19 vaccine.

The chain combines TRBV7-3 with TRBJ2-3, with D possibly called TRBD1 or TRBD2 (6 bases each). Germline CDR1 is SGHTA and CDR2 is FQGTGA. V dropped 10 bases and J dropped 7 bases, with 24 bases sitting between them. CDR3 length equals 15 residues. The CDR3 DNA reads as TGTGCCACCCAGCTTAGTTCCGGAGGGGGTTATACGCAGTATTTT. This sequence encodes CATQLSSGGGYTQYF.

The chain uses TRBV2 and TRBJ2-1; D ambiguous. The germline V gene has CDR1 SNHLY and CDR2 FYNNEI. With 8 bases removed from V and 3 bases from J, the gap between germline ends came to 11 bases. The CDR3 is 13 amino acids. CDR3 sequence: CASLITDYNEQFF. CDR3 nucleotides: TGTGCCAGCCTAATAACTGACTACAATGAGCAGTTCTTC.